The clone carrying this T cell receptor beta chain is a singleton in its sample. Its antigen is as yet unknown. Amplification used 60 Vbeta primers and 13 Jbeta primers. The table came from immunoSEQ multiplex PCR; TCRdb's copy has only in-frame clones and leaves some out. The sample includes 100,000 to 150,000 clones, approximately 80% of them seen just once. This entry is derived from a study of cytomegalovirus exposure and HLA in healthy donors. Across the whole study: Unique TCR beta sequences numbering approximately 120 million came from 150 million to 200 million T cells in an earlier analysis. General observations from the study: Altogether, 160 or so TCR beta chains were recorded as cytomegalovirus-associated. Previous analysis showed most TCR beta V segments were productive about 87% or about 30% of the time. Immune exposure information available was restricted to CMV serostatus.

Trimming removed 6 bases from V and 0 bases from J, with 9 bases in between. Germline V CDR1 and CDR2: ENHRY, SYGVKD. The CDR3 sequence is 14 residues long. The sequence was obtained from a man aged 50 to 60 in good health and CMV-seronegative. The V gene is TRBV10-3, the J gene TRBJ2-1; D may be TRBD1 (6 bases). Sequencing used PBMCs. CDR3 sequence reads: CAIRDRSSYNEQFF. In DNA form, the CDR3 reads TGTGCCATCAGAGACAGGAGCTCCTACAATGAGCAGTTCTTC.